Listed below are T cell receptor beta chains from one sample, sequenced in a study of cytomegalovirus exposure and HLA in healthy donors. Sequenced by immunoSEQ multiplex PCR; TCRdb stores in-frame clones only, minus some. The data show approximately 200,000 clones, roughly four fifths seen once. Sequenced input: PBMCs. These receptors originate from a woman in her 30s in good health and CMV-seropositive. Both conserved end residues are part of each CDR3. A D gene is named only where the DNA matches it firmly. Expanded clones get a size class; other rows say once, few or many, or leave the size out.

-	TRBV7-9	-	TRBJ1-2	CASSLSSVGAGGYTF	TGTGCCAGCAGCCTCTCCTCAGTGGGGGCCGGCGGCTACACCTTC
TRBD2	TRBV7-9	-	TRBJ2-1	CASSALAGVGNEQFF	TGTGCCAGCAGCGCACTAGCGGGAGTTGGTAATGAGCAGTTCTTC
TRBD2	TRBV6-5	-	TRBJ2-1	CASSYLTSGRPDGQFF	TGTGCCAGCAGTTACCTGACCAGCGGGAGGCCGGATGGGCAGTTCTTC
TRBD2	TRBV19	-	TRBJ2-7	CASSIGGGSYEQYF	TGTGCCAGTAGTATCGGGGGGGGATCCTACGAGCAGTACTTC
TRBD1	TRBV11-2	-	TRBJ2-7	CASSLDPGQGTYEQYF	TGTGCCAGCAGCTTAGACCCGGGACAGGGGACCTACGAGCAGTACTTC
TRBD1	TRBV19	-	TRBJ1-2	CASSMPYQGANSGYTF	TGTGCCAGTAGTATGCCCTACCAGGGGGCGAATAGCGGCTACACCTTC
TRBD2	TRBV5-4	-	TRBJ2-1	CASSEMILADSYNEQFF	TGTGCCAGCAGCGAAATGATACTAGCGGACTCCTACAATGAGCAGTTCTTC
-	TRBV29-1	-	TRBJ2-1	CSVGDIVFDLGNEQFF	TGCAGCGTCGGGGACATAGTCTTCGATTTAGGGAATGAGCAGTTCTTC
TRBD1	TRBV28	-	TRBJ1-2	CASIPGGQGNYGYTF	TGTGCCAGCATCCCGGGGGGACAGGGTAACTATGGCTACACCTTC
-	TRBV6-6	-	TRBJ2-7	CASSYSPGYSEQYF	TGTGCCAGCAGTTACTCTCCGGGATACTCCGAGCAGTACTTC
TRBD2	TRBV25-1	-	TRBJ2-7	CASSDSGRVHEQYF	TGTGCCAGCAGTGATTCGGGGAGGGTACACGAGCAGTACTTC
-	TRBV12-5	few	TRBJ2-1	CASGTDEQFF	TGTGCTAGTGGAACTGATGAGCAGTTCTTC
TRBD2	TRBV5-1	-	TRBJ2-2	CASSLAGAVTGELFF	TGCGCCAGCAGCTTAGCGGGAGCCGTCACCGGGGAGCTGTTTTTT
TRBD1	TRBV27	-	TRBJ2-7	CASRGQGRYEQYF	TGTGCCAGCAGGGGACAGGGGCGCTACGAGCAGTACTTC
TRBD2	TRBV5-1	-	TRBJ2-7	CASSSGLAGDLSYEQYF	TGCGCCAGCAGCTCGGGACTAGCGGGAGATCTGTCCTACGAGCAGTACTTC
-	TRBV6-1	-	TRBJ2-1	CASRAAGAEQFF	TGTGCCAGCAGGGCGGCCGGCGCCGAGCAGTTCTTC
TRBD1	TRBV5-6	few	TRBJ1-4	CASTQGVSEKLFF	TGTGCCAGCACTCAGGGGGTCAGTGAAAAACTGTTTTTT
TRBD1	TRBV9	-	TRBJ2-5	CASSVAGGGETQYF	TGTGCCAGCAGCGTAGCAGGGGGCGGAGAGACCCAGTACTTC
TRBD2	TRBV13	-	TRBJ2-3	CASSWATSGSTDTQYF	TGTGCCAGCAGCTGGGCGACTAGCGGGAGCACAGATACGCAGTATTTT
-	TRBV11-2	-	TRBJ2-6	CASSFGRSGANVLTF	TGTGCCAGCAGCTTTGGCCGCTCTGGGGCCAACGTCCTGACTTTC
TRBD2	TRBV28	once	TRBJ2-3	CASSPTGLAGVTDTQYF	TGTGCCAGCAGTCCCACGGGACTAGCGGGAGTAACAGATACGCAGTATTTT
-	TRBV5-1	-	TRBJ2-5	CASSLSALLEETQYF	TGCGCCAGCAGCTTGTCGGCGCTACTAGAGGAGACCCAGTACTTC
-	TRBV19	-	TRBJ2-1	CASSAGSYNEQFF	TGTGCCAGTAGTGCAGGATCTTACAATGAGCAGTTCTTC
TRBD2	TRBV14	-	TRBJ2-1	CASSQDNWLAGPPRRFF	TGTGCCAGCAGCCAAGATAATTGGCTAGCGGGCCCCCCCCGGCGGTTCTTC
-	TRBV13	few	TRBJ2-7	CASSFSGGYAYEQYF	TGTGCCAGCAGCTTTTCCGGGGGTTATGCCTACGAGCAGTACTTC